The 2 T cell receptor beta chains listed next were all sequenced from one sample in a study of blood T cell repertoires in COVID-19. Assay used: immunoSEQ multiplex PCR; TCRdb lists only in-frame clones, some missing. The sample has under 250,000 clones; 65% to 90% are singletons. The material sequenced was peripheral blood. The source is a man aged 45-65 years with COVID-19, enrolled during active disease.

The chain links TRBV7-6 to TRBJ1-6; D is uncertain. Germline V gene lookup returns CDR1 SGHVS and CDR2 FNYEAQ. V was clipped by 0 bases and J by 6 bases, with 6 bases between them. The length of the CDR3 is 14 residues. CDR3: CASSLASGNSPLHF. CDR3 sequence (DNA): TGTGCCAGCAGCTTAGCGTCGGGTAATTCACCCCTCCACTTT.

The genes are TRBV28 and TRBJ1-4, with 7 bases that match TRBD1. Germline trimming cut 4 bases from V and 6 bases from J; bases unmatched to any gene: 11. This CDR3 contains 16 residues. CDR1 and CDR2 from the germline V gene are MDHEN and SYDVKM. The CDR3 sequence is CASSSSRQGVDEKLFF. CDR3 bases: TGTGCCAGCAGTTCTTCCCGACAGGGAGTGGATGAAAAACTGTTTTTT.